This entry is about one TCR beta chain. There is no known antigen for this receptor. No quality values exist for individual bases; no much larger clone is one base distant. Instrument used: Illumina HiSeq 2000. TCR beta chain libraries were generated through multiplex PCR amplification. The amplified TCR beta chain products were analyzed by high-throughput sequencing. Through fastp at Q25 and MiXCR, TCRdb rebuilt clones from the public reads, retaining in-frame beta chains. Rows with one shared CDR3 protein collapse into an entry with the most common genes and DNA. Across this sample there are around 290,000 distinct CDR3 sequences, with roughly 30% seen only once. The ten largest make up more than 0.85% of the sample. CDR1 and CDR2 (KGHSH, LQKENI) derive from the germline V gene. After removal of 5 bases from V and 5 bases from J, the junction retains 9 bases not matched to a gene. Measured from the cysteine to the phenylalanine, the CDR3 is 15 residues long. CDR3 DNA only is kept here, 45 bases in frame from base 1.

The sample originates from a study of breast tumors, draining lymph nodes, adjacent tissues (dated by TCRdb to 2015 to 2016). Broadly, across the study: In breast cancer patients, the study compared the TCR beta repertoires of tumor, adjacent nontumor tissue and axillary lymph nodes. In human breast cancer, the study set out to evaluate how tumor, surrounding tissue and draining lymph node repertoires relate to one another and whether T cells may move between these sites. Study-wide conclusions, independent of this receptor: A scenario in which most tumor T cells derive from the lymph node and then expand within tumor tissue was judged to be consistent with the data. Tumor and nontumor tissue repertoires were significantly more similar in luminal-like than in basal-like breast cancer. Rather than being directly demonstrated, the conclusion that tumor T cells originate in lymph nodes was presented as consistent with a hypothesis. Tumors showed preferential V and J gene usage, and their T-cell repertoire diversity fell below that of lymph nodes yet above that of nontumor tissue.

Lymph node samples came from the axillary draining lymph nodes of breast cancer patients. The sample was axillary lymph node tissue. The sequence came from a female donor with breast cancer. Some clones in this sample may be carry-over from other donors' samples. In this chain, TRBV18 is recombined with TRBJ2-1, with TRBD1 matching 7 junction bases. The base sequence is TGTGCCAGCTCAAACACAGGGGCATCCCACAATGAGCAGTTCTTC. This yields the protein CASSNTGASHNEQFF. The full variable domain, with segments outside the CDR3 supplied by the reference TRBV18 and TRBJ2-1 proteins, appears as NAGVMQNPRHLVRRRGQEARLRCSPMKGHSHVYWYRQLPEEGLKFMVYLQKENIIDESGMPKERFSAEFPKEGPSILRIQQVVRGDSAAYFCASSNTGASHNEQFFGPGTRLTVL.